The 30 T cell receptor beta chains below come from one sample, sequenced in a study of T cell responses to AZD1222 COVID-19 vaccine. Repertoires were generated with immunoSEQ multiplex PCR, while TCRdb's copy carries only in-frame clones and drops some. The sample records 45,000 to 55,000 clones, 79% being singletons. The sequencing here drew on peripheral blood, taken on day 0 of MenACWY control vaccination. The receptors shown here come from an adult in good health.

The V call is TRBV7-6, the J call TRBJ2-7; TRBD1 matches at 7 bases. Germline CDR1 is SGHVS and CDR2 is FNYEAQ. The length of the CDR3 is 13 residues. With 3 bases clipped from V and 2 bases from J, the junction kept 1 base outside the gene matches. The CDR3 region is CASSFGQAYEQYF. CDR3 DNA: TGTGCCAGCAGCTTCGGACAGGCCTACGAGCAGTACTTC.

This clone was counted once. J is TRBJ2-1 and V is TRBV5-6; D is possibly TRBD1 (6 bases). Germline V CDR1 and CDR2: SGHDT, YYEEEE. The CDR3 has 15 amino acids. V was cut by 3 bases and J by 3 bases, with 13 bases left in between. The CDR3 protein is CASSSQGWDYNEQFF. The CDR3 DNA sequence: TGTGCCAGCAGCTCACAGGGATGGGACTACAATGAGCAGTTCTTC. Full variable domain (outside the CDR3, taken from reference TRBV5-6 and TRBJ2-1): DAGVTQSPTHLIKTRGQQVTLRCSPKSGHDTVSWYQQALGQGPQFIFQYYEEEERQRGNFPDRFSGHQFPNYSSELNVNALLLGDSALYLCASSSQGWDYNEQFFGPGTRLTVL.

As DNA, the CDR3 is TGCGCCAGCAGGTTAGCGGGAGGGCCTTCGGAGACCCAGTACTTC. It specifies CASRLAGGPSETQYF. The chain carries TRBV5-1 and TRBJ2-5, with TRBD2 matching over 11 bases. The CDR3 totals 15 residues. Germline trimming cut 5 bases from V and 5 bases from J; bases unmatched to any gene: 8. Germline V lookup: CDR1 SGHRS, CDR2 YFSETQ.

This clone was seen a single time. V gene TRBV3-1 (or the pseudogene TRBV3-2) combines with J gene TRBJ1-1, with unresolved D. This CDR3 region has 13 residues. Germline loops: CDR1 LGHDT, CDR2 YNNKEL (reference sequence). V shed 0 bases and J shed 8 bases, with 10 bases lying between them. The CDR3 coding sequence is TGTGCCAGCAGCCAAGATACCGGAGGGGAAGCTTTCTTT. This gives the protein CASSQDTGGEAFF.

The rearrangement uses TRBV6-1 and TRBJ1-1; D unclear. The germline CDR1 and CDR2 sequences are MNHNS and SASEGT. The CDR3 consists of 13 residues. The V end was cut by 6 bases, the J end by 5 bases, with 13 bases between. CDR3 DNA sequence: TGTGCCAGCAGGGGGAACTTCGGGACTGAAGCTTTCTTT. Residues: CASRGNFGTEAFF.

The V and J genes are TRBV7-2 and TRBJ2-1; maybe TRBD2 (6 bases). The germline gives CDR1 SGHTA, CDR2 FQGNSA. This CDR3 has 14 amino acids. Trimming cost V 1 base and J 6 bases, with 10 bases left between them. CDR3 nucleotides: TGTGCCAGCAGCTTAGGAAGCGGGTTCAATGAGCAGTTCTTC. It yields the protein CASSLGSGFNEQFF.

This clone was counted a single time. The rearrangement joins TRBV5-1 to TRBJ2-3, with 7 bases that match TRBD1. The CDR3 is 14 amino acids. V lost 3 bases to trimming and J lost 2 bases; unmatched junction nucleotides: 3. Germline assignment: CDR1 SGHRS and CDR2 YFSETQ. CDR3 residues: CASSSGTVTDTQYF. DNA of the CDR3: TGCGCCAGCAGCTCGGGGACAGTCACAGATACGCAGTATTTT.

This clone showed up just once. The rearrangement uses TRBV19 and TRBJ1-6; 7 nucleotides match TRBD1. Germline CDR1 reads LNHDA; CDR2 reads SQIVND (reference sequence). This CDR3 region has 12 residues. Trimming cost V 8 bases and J 7 bases; bases outside gene matches: 2. The DNA of the CDR3 is TGTGCCAGTGGGACAGCAAATTCACCCCTCCACTTT. The encoded protein is CASGTANSPLHF.

The chain employs TRBV9 and TRBJ1-2; D not resolved. Germline lookup yields CDR1 SGDLS and CDR2 YYNGEE. The CDR3 runs 11 residues. V lost 7 bases and J lost 4, with 8 bases in between. CDR3 in amino acids: CASSTVYGYTF. In DNA, the CDR3 is TGTGCCAGCTCCACCGTCTATGGCTACACCTTC. The variable domain in full, with the rest retrieved from reference TRBV9 and TRBJ1-2, is DSGVTQTPKHLITATGQRVTLRCSPRSGDLSVYWYQQSLDQGLQFLIQYYNGEERAKGNILERFSAQQFPDLHSELNLSSLELGDSALYFCASSTVYGYTFGSGTRLTVV.

This clone has only one observation. The chain has TRBV28 and TRBJ2-3; D remains ambiguous. The CDR3 is 17 amino acids. Between the trimmed V and J ends, which lost 2 bases and 6 bases, there was a span of 21 bases. Germline values: CDR1 MDHEN, CDR2 SYDVKM. The CDR3 DNA follows: TGTGCCAGCAGTTTACCCCCCGAACGCCTGAGTGACGATACGCAGTATTTT. As protein: CASSLPPERLSDDTQYF.

The chain combines TRBV2 with TRBJ2-2; TRBD2 aligns across 7 bases. V dropped 6 bases and J dropped 5; count of bases not matched to a gene: 6. CDR3 length: 14 residues. The germline CDR1 and CDR2 sequences are SNHLY and FYNNEI. CDR3 sequence (DNA): TGTGCCAGCAGAGGGAGGGCAGGGACCGGGGAGCTGTTTTTT. Encoded protein: CASRGRAGTGELFF.

The chain couples TRBV25-1 to TRBJ1-1; no reliable D call. CDR1 is MGHDK, CDR2 SYGVNS, per germline. V was shortened by 5 bases and J by 4 bases, with 5 bases between the two germline ends. The length of the CDR3 is 11 residues. In DNA, the CDR3 is TGTGCCAGCAGTTCAGGCACTGAAGCTTTCTTT. It specifies CASSSGTEAFF.

This clone was counted between two and nine times. J is TRBJ1-1 and V is TRBV2; a possible D gene is TRBD1 (6 bases). The germline V and J ends were trimmed by 8 bases and 5 bases, with 18 bases remaining between them. The germline gives CDR1 SNHLY, CDR2 FYNNEI. CDR3 length equals 14 residues. For the CDR3, the DNA is TGTGCCAGCCGCCAGACCGGGGGGGCTACTGAAGCTTTCTTT. It yields the protein CASRQTGGATEAFF.

This chain connects TRBV7-8 to TRBJ2-7; TRBD1 might be the D (6 bases). This CDR3 contains 13 residues. Germline assignment: CDR1 SGHVS and CDR2 FQNEAQ. V was trimmed by 0 bases and J by 6 bases, leaving 9 bases between them. The CDR3 here is CASSLALGAEQYF. The CDR3 DNA sequence: TGTGCCAGCAGCTTAGCGCTGGGGGCCGAGCAGTACTTC.

The chain recombines TRBV9 with TRBJ2-3, with D possibly matching TRBD1 (7 bases). From germline, CDR1 is SGDLS and CDR2 YYNGEE. V was pared by 2 bases and J by 2 bases, with 12 bases between. CDR3 length: 15 residues. The CDR3 loop is CASSVGGQLTDTQYF. The CDR3 region has the DNA TGTGCCAGCAGCGTGGGGGGACAGCTCACAGATACGCAGTATTTT.

Note on this clone: Other DNA variants within this sample encode the same CDR3. The CDR3 nucleotides read TGCAGTGCTAGTCGAGGGAGCACAGATACGCAGTATTTT. Translated: CSASRGSTDTQYF. This chain joins TRBV20-1 and TRBJ2-3; the D gene is possibly TRBD2 (5 bases). CDR1 DFQATT and CDR2 SNEGSKA come from the germline V gene (reference sequence). V shed 3 bases and J shed 0 bases, with 7 bases lying between them. The CDR3 sequence is 13 residues long.

The V and J genes are TRBV11-3 and TRBJ2-2, with 12 nucleotides matching TRBD2. Germline-derived CDR1 and CDR2 are SGHNT and YENEEA. CDR3 length equals 19 residues. Germline trimming cut 5 bases from V and 6 bases from J; bases unmatched to any gene: 16. The CDR3 protein is CASSRREFLAGGLAGELFF. The CDR3 region has the DNA TGTGCCAGCAGCCGCCGCGAATTCCTAGCGGGAGGGCTCGCCGGGGAGCTGTTTTTT.

The CDR3, as DNA: TGTGCCAGCAGCCAAGATGGAGATACGCAGTATTTT. This encodes CASSQDGDTQYF. This sequence joins TRBV4-2 and TRBJ2-3; no reliable D call. Per the germline V gene, CDR1 is LGHNA and CDR2 is YNFKEQ. This CDR3 has 12 residues. Trimming cost V 0 bases and J 5 bases, with 3 bases left between them.

The chain is built from TRBV7-2 and TRBJ2-7; the match to TRBD2 covers 8 bases. The CDR3 is 17 amino acids. Per germline, CDR1 SGHTA and CDR2 FQGNSA. V shed 1 base and J 3 bases; nucleotides not matched to a gene: 11. CDR3 loop: CASSLGGGGTRGYEQYF. The CDR3 region has the DNA TGTGCCAGCAGCTTAGGTGGTGGTGGGACTAGGGGCTACGAGCAGTACTTC.

This chain joins TRBV28 and TRBJ1-1; TRBD1 might be the D (6 bases). The ends were cut back, 7 bases at V and 4 bases at J, with 16 bases in the middle. Per germline, CDR1 MDHEN and CDR2 SYDVKM. This CDR3 has 14 amino acids. The CDR3 spells CASTSGGAFTEAFF. The CDR3 DNA follows: TGTGCCAGCACCTCGGGGGGCGCGTTCACTGAAGCTTTCTTT.

The chain recombines TRBV4-1 with TRBJ1-2, with D maybe TRBD1 (5 bases). Trimming removed 0 bases from V and 7 bases from J, with 18 bases in between. The germline V gene encodes CDR1 MGHRA and CDR2 YSYEKL. This CDR3 spans 16 amino acids. DNA for the CDR3: TGCGCCAGCAGCCAAGATGTACATTCCGTGAGGGGTGGCTACACCTTC. The encoded protein is CASSQDVHSVRGGYTF.

J is TRBJ1-6 and V is TRBV6-5; TRBD1 aligns across 8 bases. The CDR3 has 14 residues. V was clipped by 6 bases and J by 7 bases; unmatched bases: 5. Per germline, CDR1 MNHEY and CDR2 SVGAGI. The CDR3 sequence: CASRPTGANSPLHF. The CDR3 DNA sequence: TGTGCCAGCAGGCCGACAGGGGCGAATTCACCCCTCCACTTT.

This clone was counted many times. Here the CDR3 DNA reads TGTGCCAGCAGCCAAGCCGGGACAGGGGGTTACGAGCAGTACTTC. Translating gives CASSQAGTGGYEQYF. This chain connects TRBV14 to TRBJ2-7; 11 bases align to TRBD1. The CDR3 contains 15 residues. V lost 1 base and J lost 4; bases outside the gene matches: 3. Germline CDR1 reads SGHDN; CDR2 reads FVKESK.

V and J are TRBV19 and TRBJ2-3; possible D gene TRBD2, 5 bases. Trimming left V 3 bases short and J 2 bases short, with 15 bases between. CDR3 size: 16 residues. Per germline, CDR1 LNHDA and CDR2 SQIVND (reference sequence). CDR3 bases: TGTGCCAGTAGTATCGTCGGGGTGCTCTCCACAGATACGCAGTATTTT. Amino acid sequence: CASSIVGVLSTDTQYF.

This clone was found a few times. The J gene is TRBJ2-2, the V gene TRBV18; TRBD1 agrees at 7 bases. This CDR3 region has 18 residues. Germline V gives CDR1 KGHSH, CDR2 LQKENI. Germline trimming cut 3 bases from V and 1 base from J; bases unmatched to any gene: 11. CDR3 DNA: TGTGCCAGCTCACCTCTCCAGTCCGGGACAGTGAACACCGGGGAGCTGTTTTTT. Translating it yields CASSPLQSGTVNTGELFF.

Only a few counts were recorded for this clone. CDR3 sequence: CASSSRVRTSGGGEQYV. CDR3 nucleotides: TGTGCCAGCAGCTCACGGGTTCGGACTAGCGGGGGGGGCGAGCAGTACGTC. This rearrangement joins TRBV7-2 to TRBJ2-7, with TRBD2 matching 15 bases. Trimming at V came to 4 bases and at J to 6 bases, leaving 10 bases not matched to a gene. Per germline, CDR1 SGHTA and CDR2 FQGNSA. This CDR3 has 17 residues.

The chain is built from TRBV3-1 (or the pseudogene TRBV3-2) and TRBJ2-3, with 12 nucleotides matching TRBD2. The length of the CDR3 is 17 residues. J gave up 2 bases and V 1 base, and 4 bases lay outside the gene matches. Germline loops: CDR1 LGHDT, CDR2 YNNKEL (reference sequence). CDR3 in amino acids: CASSQVLAGGTTDTQYF. The CDR3, as DNA: TGTGCCAGCAGCCAAGTACTAGCGGGGGGCACCACAGATACGCAGTATTTT.

This chain connects TRBV10-3 to TRBJ2-7; TRBD1 matches 11 bases. With 0 bases clipped from V and 5 bases from J, the junction kept 9 bases outside the gene matches. This CDR3 is 17 amino acids long. CDR1 is ENHRY, CDR2 SYGVKD, per germline. The CDR3 protein is CAISESYPGTGGHEQYV. Here the CDR3 DNA reads TGTGCCATCAGTGAGTCCTACCCCGGGACAGGGGGGCACGAGCAGTACGTC.

V usage is TRBV11-2 and J usage is TRBJ2-1, with D perhaps matching TRBD2 (7 bases). Between the trimmed V and J ends, which lost 8 bases and 0 bases, there was a span of 14 bases. Germline loops: CDR1 SGHAT, CDR2 FQNNGV. CDR3 size: 15 residues. The CDR3 region has the DNA TGTGCCAGCGGGGGGGCGGAAAGCTCCTACAATGAGCAGTTCTTC. Translated, it gives CASGGAESSYNEQFF. Using reference TRBV11-2 and TRBJ2-1 for the parts outside the CDR3, the full variable domain is EAGVAQSPRYKIIEKRQSVAFWCNPISGHATLYWYQQILGQGPKLLIQFQNNGVVDDSQLPKDRFSAERLKGVDSTLKIQPAKLEDSAVYLCASGGAESSYNEQFFGPGTRLTVL.

The chain employs TRBV18 and TRBJ1-1; D possibly corresponds to TRBD1 (5 bases). V was pared by 6 bases and J by 0 bases, with 5 bases between. CDR1 is KGHSH, CDR2 LQKENI, per germline. This CDR3 contains 12 residues. The CDR3 loop reads CASSTVNTEAFF. In DNA, the CDR3 is TGTGCCAGCTCGACAGTGAACACTGAAGCTTTCTTT.